This TCR beta chain came from a study of PD-1 blockade in classical Hodgkin lymphoma. This table comes from immunoSEQ multiplex PCR, and its TCRdb copy is limited to in-frame clones, with some not included. The sample has under 80,000 clones, 87% seen once. Germline lookup yields CDR1 SGHNT and CDR2 YYREEE (reference sequence). The CDR3 loop spans 13 amino acids. V shed 1 base and J shed 12 bases, with 11 bases lying between them. Concerning this clone itself: Its antigen is not known.

Time point denoted: cycle 4 day 1 (C4D1), after 6 weeks of nivolumab. Relapse after autologous stem cell transplantation occurred in every patient, and brentuximab vedotin exposure varied. Study findings and constraints: Reports indicated that newly diagnosed patients had lower baseline TCR diversity than healthy donors did.

The V and J genes are TRBV5-4 and TRBJ1-6; TRBD1 is a possible D gene (5 bases). The receptor was isolated from a human donor with classical Hodgkin lymphoma. The specimen comprised peripheral blood mononuclear cells (PBMCs), sampled before the fourth cycle of nivolumab. The CDR3: CASSLSWQGPLHF. CDR3 bases: TGTGCCAGCAGCTTGAGTTGGCAGGGACCCCTCCACTTT.